A single T cell receptor (beta chain) is shown here with its context. This clone has a count of ten or more. This clone's antigen is unknown. The read halts 3 residues ahead of the CDR3 end, with the missing end drawn from the germline J gene. Equivalent amounts of genomic DNA from CVID and control samples were used as sequencing input. For every sample, a 60 bp segment covering the rearranged TCRbeta CDR3 region was amplified and then sequenced. TCRbeta amplification used the immunoSEQ assay, a bias-corrected multiplex PCR with high-throughput sequencing. As for the original processing: Each unique nucleotide sequence was treated as a clone and annotated with V, D and J genes, copy number and frequency. Sequences were labeled productive if in frame, and non-productive if out of frame or containing stop codons. As previously described, Shannon's entropy was used to calculate clonality. The predicted amino acid sequences of productive clones were used to derive mean CDR3 Kyte-Doolittle hydropathy. Scaled V gene usage was hierarchically clustered using Manhattan distance and complete linkage with the R hclust function. Sharing of clones by CDR3 amino acid sequence was evaluated by resampling 12 repertoires per group over 100 rounds. Repertoires were searched for roughly 70 published EBV-specific and around 230 published CMV-specific TCRbeta sequences. Two CVID samples that yielded fewer than 10,000 sequences were excluded from the analysis, so 42 CVID repertoires were retained. TCRdb re-hosts the immuneACCESS table, in-frame sequences only. Its copies lack some clones; in the studies checked, an unresolved V gene accounts for under half of them, and the cause for the rest is not known. Clone size and V and J calls were adopted from that table, with D and trimming inferred from the DNA. For this sample the table reports about 39,000 clones, with no clone seen just once. More than 2.5% of the sample comes from the top ten.

V and J lose 4 bases and 2 bases, and a span of 12 bases separates them. The CDR3 covers 15 residues, taking in both the cysteine and the phenylalanine. Shown are 36 bases from within the CDR3, in frame from base 1. The germline V gene gives CDR1 as MNHNS and CDR2 as SASEGT. This sample is drawn from a study of T cell clonality in common variable immunodeficiency (dated by TCRdb to 2013 to 2016). Broad study findings and their caveats: Fewer deletions and N-nucleotide insertions were reportedly observed in CVID TCRbeta sequences, and highly modified clones with 13 or more V deletions were reportedly absent from CVID TCRbeta sequences. Although equal DNA input was used, an average of roughly 80,000 unique sequences per sample was obtained for controls, compared with approximately 31,000 for CVID samples. Increased TCRbeta clonality was found in CVID subjects compared with healthy controls (t-test p = 0.018), with the increase being most characteristic of about a third of subjects. CVID subjects shared fewer TCRbeta clones with each other than healthy controls did (p < 0.0001). Differences among patients in the CVID cohort limited the correlations between repertoire features and clinical complications. It was noted by the authors that sequencing of the repertoires of T cell subpopulations would be needed to clarify the cause of the increased clonality in CVID.

Both CVID patients and healthy controls were predominantly of Caucasian heritage. Heparinized peripheral whole blood samples of roughly 5 to 8.5 ml were obtained from each donor. Genomic DNA from adults with common variable immune deficiency (CVID) and from healthy adult controls was the source for sequencing TCRbeta CDR3 repertoires. There were around 22 healthy adult volunteers in the control group (roughly 12 female and around 10 male), ranging in age from roughly 23 to 75 years, with a mean age of roughly 32. Diluted blood was density-centrifuged over Hypaque 1077 or Ficoll-Paque to isolate peripheral blood mononuclear cells. Genomic DNA was obtained from unsorted mononuclear cells through either Qiagen column purification or a centrifugation-based method.

The sequence is built from TRBV6-1 and TRBJ1-5, with a tentative D gene TRBD1 over 6 matching bases. The receptor was isolated from a person aged 18 to 69 in good health. Material: peripheral blood mononuclear cells. Partial CDR3 DNA: TGTGCCAGCAGTGCCACAGGGTTGGGCAATCAGCCC. It codes for CASSATGLGNQP. From start to end, the CDR3 is CASSATGLGNQPQHF.